This TCR beta chain was sequenced for a study of T cell responses to AZD1222 COVID-19 vaccine. The wider study: The analysis combined second doses at about 4 or about 12 weeks.

Of note for this clone: The target antigen is unknown.

The method was immunoSEQ multiplex PCR; TCRdb's version includes in-frame clones alone and lacks a portion of them. The data show approximately 160,000 clones, less than 95% seen once. Whole-study results and caveats: It should be noted that donors were predominantly white British and more often female, and clonal diversity was possibly underestimated. At baseline, seropositivity was found in only a handful of AZD1222 recipients. With two AZD1222 doses given, Spike-specific TCR breadth and depth both rose.

CDR1 and CDR2 (germline): SGHRS, YFSETQ. The V gene lost 4 bases and the J gene lost 7 bases, with 12 bases spanning the gap. The CDR3 has 13 amino acids. The source is an adult in good health. This rearrangement joins TRBV5-1 to TRBJ2-1; a weak D match, TRBD2 (7 bases). The sample was peripheral blood, taken on day 0 of AZD1222 vaccination. The CDR3 DNA is TGCGCCAGCAGCCCCGGGGGGCAGAATGAGCAGTTCTTC. Protein sequence: CASSPGGQNEQFF.